The source of this T cell receptor (beta chain) is a study of blood T cell repertoires in COVID-19. Original processing notes: Amplified reference gene primers provided the basis for estimating nucleated cell counts. Some clones are missing from TCRdb's copy, which holds only in-frame ones; the method was immunoSEQ multiplex PCR. V and J calls and clone size are given by that table; D and trimming were obtained from the DNA. The table records some 83,000 clones, more than 65% of them present only once. In this sample, this clone turned up once. Germline assignment: CDR1 LGHNA and CDR2 YNFKEQ. There are 14 residues in the CDR3. J gave up 5 bases and V 5 bases, and 3 bases lay outside the gene matches.

Source material: peripheral blood. The sequence was collected from a man between 50 and 59 years old with acute or convalescent COVID-19. J is TRBJ1-5 and V is TRBV4-2; 10 nucleotides agree with TRBD1. CDR3: CASSGTGVDQPQHF. The CDR3 coding sequence is TGTGCCAGCAGCGGGACAGGGGTGGATCAGCCCCAGCATTTT.